This TCR beta chain is drawn from a study of blood T cell repertoires in COVID-19. Study details: Material from acute and convalescent COVID-19 was sourced from the United States, Italy and Spain. PBMCs, B-cell-depleted T cells, or T cells were the source of the cDNA or gDNA that made up the material.

Per the original methods: Amplifying reference gene primers gave estimates of nucleated cell counts. Assay: immunoSEQ multiplex PCR; the TCRdb copy retains only in-frame clones and omits some. V, J and clone size derive from that table, while D and trimming were established from the DNA sequence. This table has tens of thousands of clones, about 90% appearing once. The V and J ends lost 5 bases and 5 bases, in that order; junction bases with no gene match: 9. Germline values: CDR1 LNHNV, CDR2 YYDKDF (reference sequence). The CDR3 has 17 residues. The sequenced sample was peripheral blood. The TCR was taken from a man between 45 and 60 years old with active or convalescent COVID-19. This chain connects TRBV15 to TRBJ2-3; 14 bases match TRBD2. Here the CDR3 DNA reads TGTGCCACCAGCGGGCCGGGACTAGCGGGAGAAGGAGATACGCAGTATTTT. Translating it yields CATSGPGLAGEGDTQYF.